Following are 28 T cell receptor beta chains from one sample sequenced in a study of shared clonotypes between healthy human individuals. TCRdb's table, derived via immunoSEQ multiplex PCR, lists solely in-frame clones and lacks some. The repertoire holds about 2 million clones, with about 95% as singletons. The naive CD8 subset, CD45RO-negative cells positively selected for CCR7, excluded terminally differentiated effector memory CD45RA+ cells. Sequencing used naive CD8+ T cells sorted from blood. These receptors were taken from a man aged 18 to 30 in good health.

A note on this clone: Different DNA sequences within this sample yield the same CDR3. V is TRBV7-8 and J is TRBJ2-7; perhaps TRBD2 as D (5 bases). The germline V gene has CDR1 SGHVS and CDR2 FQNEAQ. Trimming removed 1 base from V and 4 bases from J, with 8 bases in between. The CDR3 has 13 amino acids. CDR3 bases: TGTGCCAGCAGCTTAGGGGAGAGTTACGAGCAGTACTTC. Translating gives CASSLGESYEQYF.

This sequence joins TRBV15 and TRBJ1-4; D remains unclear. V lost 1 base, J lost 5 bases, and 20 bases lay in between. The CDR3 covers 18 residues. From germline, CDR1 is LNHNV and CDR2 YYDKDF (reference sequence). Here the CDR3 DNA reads TGTGCCACCAGCAGAGGGGAGACTACGGACTACTCAAATGAAAAACTGTTTTTT. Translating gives CATSRGETTDYSNEKLFF.

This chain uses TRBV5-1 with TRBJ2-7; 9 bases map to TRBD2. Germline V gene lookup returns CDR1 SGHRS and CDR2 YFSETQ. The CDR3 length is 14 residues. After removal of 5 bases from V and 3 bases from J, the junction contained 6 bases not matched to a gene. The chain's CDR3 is CASSSGGTVYEQYF. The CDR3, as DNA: TGCGCCAGCAGTAGCGGGGGAACCGTCTACGAGCAGTACTTC.

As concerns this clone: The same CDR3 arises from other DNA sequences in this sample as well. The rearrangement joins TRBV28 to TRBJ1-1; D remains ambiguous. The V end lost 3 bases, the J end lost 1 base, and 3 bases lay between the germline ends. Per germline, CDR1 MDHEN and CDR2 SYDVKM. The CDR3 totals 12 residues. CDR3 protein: CASSFQNTEAFF. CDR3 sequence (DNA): TGTGCCAGCAGTTTCCAGAACACTGAAGCTTTCTTT.

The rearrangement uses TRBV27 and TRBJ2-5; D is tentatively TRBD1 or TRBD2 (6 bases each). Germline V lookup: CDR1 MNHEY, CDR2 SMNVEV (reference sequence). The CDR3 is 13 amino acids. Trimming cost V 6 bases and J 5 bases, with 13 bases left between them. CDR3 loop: CASRPIGGETQYF. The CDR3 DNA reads TGTGCCAGCAGGCCAATCGGGGGCGAGACCCAGTACTTC.

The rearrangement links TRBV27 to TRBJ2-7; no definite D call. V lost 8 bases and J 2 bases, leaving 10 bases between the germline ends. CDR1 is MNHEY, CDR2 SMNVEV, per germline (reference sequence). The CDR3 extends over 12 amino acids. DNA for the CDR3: TGTGCCAGCGGCAGGAGTACCTACGAGCAGTACTTC. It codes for CASGRSTYEQYF.

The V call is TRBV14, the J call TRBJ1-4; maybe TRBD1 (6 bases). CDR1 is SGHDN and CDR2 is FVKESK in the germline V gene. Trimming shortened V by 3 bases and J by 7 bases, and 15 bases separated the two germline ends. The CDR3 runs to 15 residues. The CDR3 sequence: CASSHRGQTLEKLFF. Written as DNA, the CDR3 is TGTGCCAGCAGCCATCGGGGACAAACCCTTGAAAAACTGTTTTTT. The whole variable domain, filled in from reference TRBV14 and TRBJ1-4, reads EAGVTQFPSHSVIEKGQTVTLRCDPISGHDNLYWYRRVMGKEIKFLLHFVKESKQDESGMPNNRFLAERTGGTYSTLKVQPAELEDSGVYFCASSHRGQTLEKLFFGSGTQLSVL.

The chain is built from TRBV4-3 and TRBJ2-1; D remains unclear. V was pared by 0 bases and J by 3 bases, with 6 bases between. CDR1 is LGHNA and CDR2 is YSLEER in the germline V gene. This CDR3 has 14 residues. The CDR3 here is CASSQDTNYNEQFF. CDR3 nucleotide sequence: TGCGCCAGCAGCCAAGATACCAACTACAATGAGCAGTTCTTC.

This chain's CDR3 is CASSFVGINEQFF. CDR3 nucleotides: TGTGCCAGCAGCTTTGTGGGTATCAATGAGCAGTTCTTC. The chain has TRBV7-9 and TRBJ2-1, with D uncertain. The CDR3 has 13 residues. V gave up 3 bases and J gave up 6 bases, with 9 bases separating them. The germline CDR1 and CDR2 sequences are SEHNR and FQNEAQ (reference sequence).

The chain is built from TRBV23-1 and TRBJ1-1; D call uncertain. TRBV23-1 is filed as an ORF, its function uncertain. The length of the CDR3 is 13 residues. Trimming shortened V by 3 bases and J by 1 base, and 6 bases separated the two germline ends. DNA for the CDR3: TGCGCCAGCAGTCAGCGGTGGAACACTGAAGCTTTCTTT. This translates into CASSQRWNTEAFF.

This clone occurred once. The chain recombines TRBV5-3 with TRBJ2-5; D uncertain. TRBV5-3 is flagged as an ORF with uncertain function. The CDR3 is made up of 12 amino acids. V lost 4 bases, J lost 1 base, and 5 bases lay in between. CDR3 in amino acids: CARSRGQETQYF. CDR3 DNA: TGTGCCAGAAGCCGAGGCCAAGAGACCCAGTACTTC.

Written as DNA, the CDR3 is TGCGCCAGCTGGACAGGGGGCGAGAACTATGGCTACACCTTC. This gives the protein CASWTGGENYGYTF. The rearrangement uses TRBV10-2 and TRBJ1-2; TRBD1 agrees at 11 bases. Germline V gives CDR1 WSHSY, CDR2 SAAADI. V dropped 8 bases and J dropped 2; count of bases not matched to a gene: 4. CDR3 length equals 14 residues.

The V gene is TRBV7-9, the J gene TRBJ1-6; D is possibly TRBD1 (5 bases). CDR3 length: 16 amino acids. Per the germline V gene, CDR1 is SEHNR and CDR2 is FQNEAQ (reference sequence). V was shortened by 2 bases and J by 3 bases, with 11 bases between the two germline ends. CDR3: CASSLTGWDYNSPLHF. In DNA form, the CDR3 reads TGTGCCAGCAGCTTAACAGGATGGGACTATAATTCACCCCTCCACTTT.

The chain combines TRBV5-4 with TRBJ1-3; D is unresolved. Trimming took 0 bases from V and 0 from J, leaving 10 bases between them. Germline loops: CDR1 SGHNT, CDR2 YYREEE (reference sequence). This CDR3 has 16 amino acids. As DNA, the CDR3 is TGTGCCAGCAGCTTGGAGCCGGGATTCTCTGGAAACACCATATATTTT. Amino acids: CASSLEPGFSGNTIYF.

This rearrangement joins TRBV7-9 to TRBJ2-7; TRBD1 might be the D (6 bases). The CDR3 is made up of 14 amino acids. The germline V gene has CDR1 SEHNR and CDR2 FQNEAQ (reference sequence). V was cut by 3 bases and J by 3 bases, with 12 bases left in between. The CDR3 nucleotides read TGTGCCAGCAGCTTGGACAGCCAATACTACGAGCAGTACTTC. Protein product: CASSLDSQYYEQYF.

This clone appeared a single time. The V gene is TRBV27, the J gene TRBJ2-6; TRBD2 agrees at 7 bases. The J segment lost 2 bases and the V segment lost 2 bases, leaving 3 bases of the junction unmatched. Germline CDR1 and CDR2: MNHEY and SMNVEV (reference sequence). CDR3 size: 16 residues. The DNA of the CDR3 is TGTGCCAGCAGTTTACCAGGGAGGGCTGGGGCCAACGTCCTGACTTTC. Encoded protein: CASSLPGRAGANVLTF.

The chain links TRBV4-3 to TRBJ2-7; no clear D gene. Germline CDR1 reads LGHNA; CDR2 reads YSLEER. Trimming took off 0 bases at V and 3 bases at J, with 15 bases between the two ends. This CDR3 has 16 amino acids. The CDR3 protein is CASSQDVGDWIYEQYF. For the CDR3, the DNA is TGCGCCAGCAGCCAAGATGTTGGCGACTGGATCTACGAGCAGTACTTC.

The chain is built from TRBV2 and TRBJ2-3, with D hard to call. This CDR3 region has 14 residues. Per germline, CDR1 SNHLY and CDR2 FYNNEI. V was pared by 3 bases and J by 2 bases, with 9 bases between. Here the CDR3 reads CASSDAGLTDTQYF. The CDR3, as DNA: TGTGCCAGCAGTGACGCCGGGCTCACAGATACGCAGTATTTT.

DNA for the CDR3: TGTGCCAGCAGTGAGGGGTTCGGAGCAGATACGCAGTATTTT. This encodes CASSEGFGADTQYF. V usage is TRBV2 and J usage is TRBJ2-3; D gene unclear. This CDR3 spans 14 amino acids. V shed 3 bases and J shed 4 bases, with 11 bases lying between them. Germline CDR1 reads SNHLY; CDR2 reads FYNNEI.

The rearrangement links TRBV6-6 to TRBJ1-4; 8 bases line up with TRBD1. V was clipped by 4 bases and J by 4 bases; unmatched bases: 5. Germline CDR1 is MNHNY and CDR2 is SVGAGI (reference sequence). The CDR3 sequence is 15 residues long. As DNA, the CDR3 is TGTGCCAGCAGTTCCGGACAGGGCAATAATGAAAAACTGTTTTTT. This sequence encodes CASSSGQGNNEKLFF.

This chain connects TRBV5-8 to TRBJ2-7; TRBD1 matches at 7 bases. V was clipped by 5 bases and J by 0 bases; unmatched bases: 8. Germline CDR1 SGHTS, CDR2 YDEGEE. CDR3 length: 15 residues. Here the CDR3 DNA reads TGTGCCAGCAGTGACAGGGAATCCATCTCCTACGAGCAGTACTTC. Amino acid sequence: CASSDRESISYEQYF. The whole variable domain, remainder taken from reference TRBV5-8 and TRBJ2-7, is EAGVTQSPTHLIKTRGQQATLRCSPISGHTSVYWYQQALGLGLQFLLWYDEGEERNRGNFPPRFSGRQFPNYSSELNVNALELEDSALYLCASSDRESISYEQYFGPGTRLTVT.

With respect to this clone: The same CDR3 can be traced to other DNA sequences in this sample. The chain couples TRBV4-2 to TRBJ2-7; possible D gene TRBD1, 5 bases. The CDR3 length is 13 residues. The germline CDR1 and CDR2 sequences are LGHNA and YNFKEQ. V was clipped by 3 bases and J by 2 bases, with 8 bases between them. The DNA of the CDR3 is TGTGCCAGCAGCCAGACAGAAGCCTACGAGCAGTACTTC. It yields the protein CASSQTEAYEQYF.

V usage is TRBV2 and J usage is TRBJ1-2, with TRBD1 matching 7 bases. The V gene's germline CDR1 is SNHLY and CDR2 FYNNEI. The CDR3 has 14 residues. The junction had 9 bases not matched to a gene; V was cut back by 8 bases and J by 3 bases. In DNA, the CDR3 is TGTGCCAGCGAACGGAGGGGGCCGGACTATGGCTACACCTTC. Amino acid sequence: CASERRGPDYGYTF.

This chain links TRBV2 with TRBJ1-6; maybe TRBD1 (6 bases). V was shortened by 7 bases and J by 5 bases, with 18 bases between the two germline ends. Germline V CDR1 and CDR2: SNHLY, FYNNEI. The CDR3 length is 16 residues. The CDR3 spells CASIPKDREDNSPLHF. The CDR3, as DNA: TGTGCCAGCATTCCTAAGGACAGAGAAGATAATTCACCCCTCCACTTT.

CDR3 sequence (DNA): TGTGCCAGCTCGGAACCGACTAGCGGGGGGAGGGATACGCAGTATTTT. This encodes CASSEPTSGGRDTQYF. This rearrangement joins TRBV18 to TRBJ2-3; 13 positions agree with TRBD2. After removal of 6 bases from V and 6 bases from J, the junction contained 9 bases not matched to a gene. Germline-derived CDR1 and CDR2 are KGHSH and LQKENI. The CDR3 runs to 16 residues.

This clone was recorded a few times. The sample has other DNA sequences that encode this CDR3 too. For the CDR3, the DNA is TGTGCCAGCAGTAGCCCCAATCAGCCCCAGCATTTT. Its protein product is CASSSPNQPQHF. This rearrangement joins TRBV28 to TRBJ1-5; no definite D call. Germline CDR1 reads MDHEN; CDR2 reads SYDVKM. This CDR3 comprises 12 residues. Trimming cost V 5 bases and J 3 bases, with 5 bases left between them. The whole variable domain, filled in from reference TRBV28 and TRBJ1-5, reads DVKVTQSSRYLVKRTGEKVFLECVQDMDHENMFWYRQDPGLGLRLIYFSYDVKMKEKGDIPEGYSVSREKKERFSLILESASTNQTSMYLCASSSPNQPQHFGDGTRLSIL.

This CDR3 reads CASSFSLGRLNTEAFF. The CDR3 DNA reads TGTGCCAGCAGCTTTTCCCTGGGGAGGTTGAACACTGAAGCTTTCTTT. The rearrangement uses TRBV7-2 and TRBJ1-1; no clear D. Germline V gene data show CDR1 as SGHTA and CDR2 as FQGNSA. There are 16 residues in the CDR3. V lost 3 bases and J lost 0, with 14 bases in between.

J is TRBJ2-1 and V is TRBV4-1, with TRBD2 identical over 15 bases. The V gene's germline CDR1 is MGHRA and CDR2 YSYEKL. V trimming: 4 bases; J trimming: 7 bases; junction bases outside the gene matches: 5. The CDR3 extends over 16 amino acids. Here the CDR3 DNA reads TGCGCCAGCAGCCCAGGACTAGCGGGGGGGCAAAATGAGCAGTTCTTC. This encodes CASSPGLAGGQNEQFF.